The clone carrying this TCR beta chain was recorded many times. Its antigen is still unknown. Researchers defined stable Graves' hyperthyroidism as no ophthalmopathy progression within 18 months. The data are from a study of T cells in Graves' hyperthyroidism and ophthalmopathy. Study outcomes and limitations: Most expanded thyroid clonotypes above 0.001 also appeared in blood.

CDR3 length equals 14 residues. Trimming removed 0 bases at V and 3 bases at J, with 7 bases between. Looked up from germline, CDR1 is LNHNV and CDR2 is YYDKDF (reference sequence). Using RNA transcripts as the source, TCR beta CDR3 regions were amplified. The TCR CDR3 first-round RT-PCR relied on the HTBI primer set. TCRdb itself ran the multiplex PCR reads through MiXCR, one entry per CDR3 protein. This table holds some 360,000 distinct CDR3 sequences, approximately 13% found once. The TCR comes from a woman aged 55-75 years with Graves' hyperthyroidism. The sequenced material came from blood. The chain is built from TRBV15 and TRBJ2-3, with no clear D. Here the CDR3 reads CATSRDLGTDTQYF. The CDR3 DNA sequence: TGTGCCACCAGCAGAGATCTTGGGACAGATACGCAGTATTTT.